This T cell receptor beta chain originates from a study of shared clonotypes between healthy human individuals. The germline V gene has CDR1 SGHTA and CDR2 FQGNSA. After removal of 5 bases from V and 0 bases from J, the junction contained 4 bases not matched to a gene. The CDR3 sequence is 14 residues long. As for this clone: Its antigen is currently unknown. Other DNA sequences in the same sample also yield this CDR3.

Study conclusions and caveats: Genetic and exposure-history diversity was limited by the small donor number.

Using immunoSEQ multiplex PCR, the repertoire was profiled, and TCRdb retains in-frame clones only, with some absent. The table shows about 2.1 million clones, with roughly 93% occurring only once. Naive CD8 cells lacked CD45RO and underwent positive selection for CCR7, leaving out terminally differentiated effector memory CD45RA+ cells. J is TRBJ2-7 and V is TRBV7-2; 7 bases are a match to TRBD1. The TCR sequence derives from a man between 18 and 29 years old in good health. Some clones in this sample may be carry-over from other donors' samples. Sequencing was carried out using naive CD8+ T cells from PBMCs. The CDR3 is CASSPRQGSYEQYF. The CDR3 DNA reads TGTGCCAGCAGCCCGCGACAGGGCTCCTACGAGCAGTACTTC. The full variable domain, with the rest looked up from reference TRBV7-2 and TRBJ2-7, is GAGVSQSPSNKVTEKGKDVELRCDPISGHTALYWYRQSLGQGLEFLIYFQGNSAPDKSGLPSDRFSAERTGGSVSTLTIQRTQQEDSAVYLCASSPRQGSYEQYFGPGTRLTVT.